This section outlines one TCR beta chain sequence together with its context. Its antigen is unidentified. Adult donors, all healthy and HIV-negative, had no recent acute infections or vaccinations. The donor cohort consisted entirely of Caucasian adults residing in Nashville, Tennessee. The data belong to a study of shared clonotypes between healthy human individuals. CDR3 length equals 16 residues. Trimming pared 3 bases from V and 6 bases from J, leaving 21 bases between. The germline gives CDR1 KGHSH, CDR2 LQKENI. The table came from immunoSEQ multiplex PCR; TCRdb's copy has only in-frame clones and leaves some out. Of over a million clones in the sample, roughly 97% were seen once. Whole-study results and caveats: Naive CD4 clonotype sharing across several donors was around 5.5%.

The TCR sequence derives from a man aged 25-40 years in good health. The chain carries TRBV18 and TRBJ2-7; D is possibly TRBD1 (6 bases). Sequenced: naive CD4+ T cells sorted from blood. Noted subset: CD45RA+ positively selected. The CDR3 sequence is CASSPLGLIGGSEQYF. The DNA of the CDR3 is TGTGCCAGCTCACCCCTAGGGCTTATAGGGGGTTCCGAGCAGTACTTC. The entire variable domain, with the rest obtained from reference TRBV18 and TRBJ2-7, is as follows: NAGVMQNPRHLVRRRGQEARLRCSPMKGHSHVYWYRQLPEEGLKFMVYLQKENIIDESGMPKERFSAEFPKEGPSILRIQQVVRGDSAAYFCASSPLGLIGGSEQYFGPGTRLTVT.